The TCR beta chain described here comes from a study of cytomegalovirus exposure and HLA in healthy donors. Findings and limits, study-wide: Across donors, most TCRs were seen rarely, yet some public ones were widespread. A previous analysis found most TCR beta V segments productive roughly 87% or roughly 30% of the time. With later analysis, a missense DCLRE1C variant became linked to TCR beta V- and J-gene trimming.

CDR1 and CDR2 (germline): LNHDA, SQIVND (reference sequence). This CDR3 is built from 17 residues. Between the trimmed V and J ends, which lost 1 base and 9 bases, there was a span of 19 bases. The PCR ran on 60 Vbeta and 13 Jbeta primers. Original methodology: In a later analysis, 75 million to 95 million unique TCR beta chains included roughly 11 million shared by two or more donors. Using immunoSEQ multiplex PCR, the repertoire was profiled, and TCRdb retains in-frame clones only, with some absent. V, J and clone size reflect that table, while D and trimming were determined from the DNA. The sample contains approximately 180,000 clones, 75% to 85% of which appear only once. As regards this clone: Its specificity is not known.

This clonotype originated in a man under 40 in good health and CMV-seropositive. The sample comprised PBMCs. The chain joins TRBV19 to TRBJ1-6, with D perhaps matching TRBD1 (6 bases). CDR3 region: CASSIVGYRANSSPLHF. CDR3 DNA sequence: TGTGCCAGTAGTATAGTGGGTTACAGGGCGAATTCTTCACCCCTCCACTTT. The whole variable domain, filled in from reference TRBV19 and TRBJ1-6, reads DGGITQSPKYLFRKEGQNVTLSCEQNLNHDAMYWYRQDPGQGLRLIYYSQIVNDFQKGDIAEGYSVSREKKESFPLTVTSAQKNPTAFYLCASSIVGYRANSSPLHFGNGTRLTVT.